The 16 T cell receptor beta chains below were found in one sample sequenced in a study of blood T cell repertoires in COVID-19. TCRdb keeps only in-frame clones here, not all; method: immunoSEQ multiplex PCR. The table shows 100,000 or so clones, with just over 85% occurring only once. Sample: PBMCs or T cells enriched from blood (not recorded which). The receptors come from a woman aged 45-65 years who had recovered from COVID-19.

This rearrangement joins TRBV18 to TRBJ2-3; 7 bases are a match to TRBD2. Trimming removed 2 bases from V and 3 bases from J; junction bases left unmatched: 8. CDR3 length equals 16 residues. Germline CDR1 KGHSH, CDR2 LQKENI. CDR3 amino acids: CASSPGRTRGTDTQYF. CDR3 bases: TGTGCCAGCTCACCAGGAAGGACTAGGGGAACAGATACGCAGTATTTT.

V is TRBV5-1 and J is TRBJ1-3; tentatively, D is TRBD1 (6 bases). Trimming took off 1 base at V and 1 base at J, with 9 bases between the two ends. Germline V gene data show CDR1 as SGHRS and CDR2 as YFSETQ. This CDR3 contains 15 residues. CDR3 in DNA: TGCGCCAGCAGCTTGACAGGGTTATCTGGAAACACCATATATTTT. Protein sequence: CASSLTGLSGNTIYF.

The genes are TRBV2 and TRBJ2-7, with D possibly matching TRBD2 (5 bases). The ends were cut back, 3 bases at V and 0 bases at J, with 15 bases in the middle. Per the germline V gene, CDR1 is SNHLY and CDR2 is FYNNEI. This CDR3 is 16 amino acids long. The CDR3 sequence: CASSEPRIDYSYEQYF. For the CDR3, the DNA is TGTGCCAGCAGTGAGCCCCGCATCGACTACTCCTACGAGCAGTACTTC.

The sample holds a few counts of this clone. The chain joins TRBV27 to TRBJ2-7, with TRBD1 matching over 9 bases. The CDR3 has 15 amino acids. Losses at the gene ends were 6 bases for V and 2 bases for J; bases not matched to a gene: 8. CDR1 is MNHEY, CDR2 SMNVEV, per germline (reference sequence). Here the CDR3 reads CASSPTGTGTYEQYF. CDR3 nucleotide sequence: TGTGCCAGCAGCCCTACCGGGACAGGGACCTACGAGCAGTACTTC.

This chain links TRBV28 with TRBJ1-2; possibly TRBD1 for D (6 bases). Trimming cost V 7 bases and J 2 bases, with 14 bases left between them. The CDR3 loop spans 14 amino acids. Germline CDR1 reads MDHEN; CDR2 reads SYDVKM. Written as DNA, the CDR3 is TGTGCCAGCACCTCGGGACACCAAAACTATGGCTACACCTTC. Amino acid sequence: CASTSGHQNYGYTF.

The rearrangement links TRBV19 to TRBJ1-6; no firm D call. Germline-derived CDR1 and CDR2 are LNHDA and SQIVND (reference sequence). The germline V and J ends were trimmed by 3 bases and 10 bases, with 13 bases remaining between them. The CDR3 consists of 14 residues. Here the CDR3 reads CASSIGGGRSPLHF. CDR3 in DNA: TGTGCCAGTAGTATCGGAGGAGGCAGATCACCCCTCCACTTT.

V gene TRBV6-6 combines with J gene TRBJ1-1, with D possibly TRBD1 on 5 matching bases. The CDR3 consists of 13 residues. V was cut by 6 bases and J by 7 bases, with 15 bases left in between. Germline CDR1 reads MNHNY; CDR2 reads SVGAGI (reference sequence). CDR3 sequence: CASRKGGDDEAFF. The CDR3, as DNA: TGTGCCAGCAGAAAGGGAGGGGATGATGAAGCTTTCTTT.

The chain uses TRBV5-1 and TRBJ2-1; D possibly corresponds to TRBD2 (6 bases). V lost 0 bases to trimming and J lost 5 bases, with 15 bases between them. The CDR3 contains 16 residues. In germline, CDR1 is SGHRS, CDR2 YFSETQ. This CDR3 reads CASSLARESKNNEQFF. The CDR3 nucleotides are TGCGCCAGCAGCTTGGCTCGGGAGTCAAAAAACAATGAGCAGTTCTTC.

This chain joins TRBV2 and TRBJ2-3, with TRBD2 matching 7 bases. The V and J ends lost 4 bases and 5 bases, in that order; junction bases with no gene match: 3. Germline V gives CDR1 SNHLY, CDR2 FYNNEI. CDR3 size: 13 residues. CDR3 sequence (DNA): TGTGCCAGCAGTGGGGAGCGGGGAGATACGCAGTATTTT. It is translated as CASSGERGDTQYF.

The chain couples TRBV9 to TRBJ1-1, with a possible D match to TRBD1 (5 bases). Per the germline V gene, CDR1 is SGDLS and CDR2 is YYNGEE. V gave up 3 bases and J gave up 11 bases, with 20 bases separating them. CDR3 length equals 14 residues. The DNA for the CDR3 is TGTGCCAGCAGCGCCGCCCTAGGGGTCCGGCCCGCTTTCTTT. Residues: CASSAALGVRPAFF. The full variable domain, in which reference TRBV9 and TRBJ1-1 provide the parts outside the CDR3, is DSGVTQTPKHLITATGQRVTLRCSPRSGDLSVYWYQQSLDQGLQFLIQYYNGEERAKGNILERFSAQQFPDLHSELNLSSLELGDSALYFCASSAALGVRPAFFGQGTRLTVV.

This sequence joins TRBV28 and TRBJ2-3; D gene uncertain. Per germline, CDR1 MDHEN and CDR2 SYDVKM. The CDR3 is 16 residues long. Trimming cost V 7 bases and J 0 bases, with 17 bases left between them. CDR3 region: CASTPPGKTSTDTQYF. Written as DNA, the CDR3 is TGTGCCAGCACCCCGCCGGGTAAAACAAGCACAGATACGCAGTATTTT.

V and J are TRBV27 and TRBJ1-5; weak D call: TRBD1 (5 bases). The CDR3 loop spans 15 amino acids. Germline V CDR1 and CDR2: MNHEY, SMNVEV (reference sequence). V lost 3 bases to trimming and J lost 0 bases, with 9 bases between them. The CDR3 DNA is TGTGCCAGCAGTTTCCAGGGAAATAGCAATCAGCCCCAGCATTTT. This encodes CASSFQGNSNQPQHF.

The CDR3 loop reads CASSSWATPVQETQYF. As DNA, the CDR3 is TGTGCCAGCAGCTCATGGGCCACCCCAGTACAAGAGACCCAGTACTTC. The V and J genes are TRBV7-6 and TRBJ2-5; D remains ambiguous. The V gene's germline CDR1 is SGHVS and CDR2 FNYEAQ. The CDR3 is 16 residues long. V gave up 4 bases and J gave up 2 bases, with 17 bases separating them.

This clone was found once. The chain carries TRBV4-1 and TRBJ2-5; D remains unclear. CDR3 length: 14 amino acids. The germline V gene has CDR1 MGHRA and CDR2 YSYEKL. With 1 base removed from V and 7 bases from J, the gap between germline ends came to 13 bases. CDR3: CASSQAIVGWTQYF. The CDR3 bases are TGCGCCAGCAGCCAAGCAATAGTCGGGTGGACCCAGTACTTC.

V and J are TRBV28 and TRBJ2-1; a possible D gene is TRBD1 (6 bases). The CDR3 sequence is 16 residues long. Germline values: CDR1 MDHEN, CDR2 SYDVKM. The V gene lost 5 bases and the J gene lost 4 bases, with 18 bases spanning the gap. The CDR3 sequence: CASSPPFGTKYNEQFF. The CDR3 DNA sequence: TGTGCCAGCAGTCCCCCGTTTGGGACAAAGTACAATGAGCAGTTCTTC.

The chain employs TRBV10-1 and TRBJ1-1; D uncertain. CDR3 length: 13 amino acids. Deletions cut 0 bases from V and 7 bases from J, with 9 bases between. Germline CDR1 reads WNHNN; CDR2 reads SYGVQD (reference sequence). The CDR3 here is CASSESNRVEAFF. CDR3 DNA: TGCGCCAGCAGTGAGTCAAATCGGGTTGAAGCTTTCTTT.